A selection of T cell receptor beta chains follows, all from one sample in a study of PD-1 and CTLA-4 blockade in melanoma. TCRdb's copy holds only in-frame clones and misses some; the assay was immunoSEQ multiplex PCR. The sample carries about 30,000 clones, about 85% recorded once. This sample comprised CD8+ T cells from peripheral blood, obtained from a patient given anti-PD-1 treatment. The receptors were sampled from a human donor with melanoma. Both conserved end residues are part of each CDR3. Fields, in order: J gene, CDR3 length, D gene, V gene, CDR3 protein. A D gene is named only where the DNA matches it firmly.

j_gene: TRBJ2-5
len: 13
d_gene: NA
v_gene: TRBV27
CDR3aa: CASRGSSQETQYF

j_gene: TRBJ1-1
len: 14
d_gene: NA
v_gene: TRBV7-9
CDR3aa: CASSLARLNTEAFF

j_gene: TRBJ1-2
len: 17
d_gene: NA
v_gene: TRBV4-3
CDR3aa: CASSPQRRETIIYGYTF

j_gene: TRBJ2-5
len: 15
d_gene: TRBD2
v_gene: TRBV4-2
CDR3aa: CASSQGLAGEETQYF

j_gene: TRBJ1-1
len: 16
d_gene: NA
v_gene: TRBV27
CDR3aa: CASSSRQGGMNTEAFF

j_gene: TRBJ1-1
len: 15
d_gene: TRBD1
v_gene: TRBV6-5
CDR3aa: CASSYSRGLLTEAFF

j_gene: TRBJ1-2
len: 18
d_gene: TRBD1
v_gene: TRBV9
CDR3aa: CASSAVFPSGQGIYGYTF

j_gene: TRBJ2-4
len: 15
d_gene: NA
v_gene: TRBV6-1
CDR3aa: CASSDPGEAKNIQYF

j_gene: TRBJ1-1
len: 15
d_gene: NA
v_gene: TRBV4-2
CDR3aa: CASSPLLGDPTEAFF

j_gene: TRBJ1-1
len: 13
d_gene: NA
v_gene: TRBV29-1
CDR3aa: CSVVGGMNTEAFF

j_gene: TRBJ1-1
len: 14
d_gene: NA
v_gene: TRBV5-4
CDR3aa: CASSLDRQNTEAFF

j_gene: TRBJ2-2
len: 17
d_gene: NA
v_gene: TRBV6-2/TRBV6-3
CDR3aa: CASSWGPTRGNTGELFF

j_gene: TRBJ1-1
len: 16
d_gene: NA
v_gene: TRBV7-9
CDR3aa: CASSGDKSNLHTEAFF

j_gene: TRBJ1-2
len: 11
d_gene: TRBD1
v_gene: TRBV20-1
CDR3aa: CSANDRAGYTF

j_gene: TRBJ2-3
len: 11
d_gene: NA
v_gene: TRBV7-9
CDR3aa: CASSQGVARNF

j_gene: TRBJ1-1
len: 10
d_gene: NA
v_gene: TRBV25-1
CDR3aa: CASSDGQAFF

j_gene: TRBJ1-2
len: 13
d_gene: NA
v_gene: TRBV5-6
CDR3aa: CASQGGSYYGYTF

j_gene: TRBJ2-2
len: 10
d_gene: NA
v_gene: TRBV7-9
CDR3aa: CASSFRELFF

j_gene: TRBJ1-1
len: 12
d_gene: NA
v_gene: TRBV2
CDR3aa: CASRGQPTEAFF

j_gene: TRBJ2-5
len: 15
d_gene: NA
v_gene: TRBV15
CDR3aa: CATSPGAQIQETQYF

j_gene: TRBJ1-4
len: 15
d_gene: NA
v_gene: TRBV16
CDR3aa: CASSPEGLGGEKLFF

j_gene: TRBJ1-4
len: 15
d_gene: NA
v_gene: TRBV7-6
CDR3aa: CASSLEGPSPGKLFF

j_gene: TRBJ1-6
len: 16
d_gene: TRBD1
v_gene: TRBV7-8
CDR3aa: CASSLDFGTGTSPLHF

j_gene: TRBJ2-3
len: 17
d_gene: NA
v_gene: TRBV28
CDR3aa: CASSFGSAGDRGGTQYF

j_gene: TRBJ2-5
len: 14
d_gene: TRBD1
v_gene: TRBV19
CDR3aa: CARAGGTGEETQYF

j_gene: TRBJ2-1
len: 17
d_gene: NA
v_gene: TRBV3-1/TRBV3-2
CDR3aa: CASSQFLTGGEIYEQFF